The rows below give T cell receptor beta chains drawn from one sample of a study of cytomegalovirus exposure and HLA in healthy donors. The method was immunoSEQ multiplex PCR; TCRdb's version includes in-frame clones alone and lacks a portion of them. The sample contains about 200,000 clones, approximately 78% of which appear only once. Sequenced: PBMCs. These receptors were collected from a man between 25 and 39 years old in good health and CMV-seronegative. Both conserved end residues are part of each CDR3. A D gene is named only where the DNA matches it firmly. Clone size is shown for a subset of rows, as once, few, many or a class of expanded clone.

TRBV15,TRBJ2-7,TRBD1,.,TGTGCCACCAGCAGCCGCCCGACAGGGATTAAGGACGAGCAGTACTTC,CATSSRPTGIKDEQYF
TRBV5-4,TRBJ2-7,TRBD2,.,TGTGCCAGCAGCTTACAACGGGGGGTAGGGCCTTACGAGCAGTACTTC,CASSLQRGVGPYEQYF
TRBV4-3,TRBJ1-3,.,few,TGCGCCAGCAGCCAAGAGAGAGGAGACACCATATATTTT,CASSQERGDTIYF
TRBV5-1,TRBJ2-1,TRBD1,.,TGCGCCAGCAGCGCCACAGGGGGTGGACATGAGCAGTTCTTC,CASSATGGGHEQFF
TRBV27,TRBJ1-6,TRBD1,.,TGTGCCAGCATGACAGGGGTTAATTCACCCCTCCACTTT,CASMTGVNSPLHF
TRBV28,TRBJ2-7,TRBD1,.,TGTGCCAGCAGTGGGACGGGACAGGGCCCCGAGCAGTACTTC,CASSGTGQGPEQYF
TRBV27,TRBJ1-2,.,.,TGTGCCAGCAGTTTATCTTCAGGGGCTAACTATGGCTACACCTTC,CASSLSSGANYGYTF
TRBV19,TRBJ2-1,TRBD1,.,TGTGCCAGTAGTAAGGCGGGGACAGGGTGGGGTGAGCAGTTCTTC,CASSKAGTGWGEQFF
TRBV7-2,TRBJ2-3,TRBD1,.,TGTGCCAGCAGCCCGGACAGGGCCGGGACAGATACGCAGTATTTT,CASSPDRAGTDTQYF
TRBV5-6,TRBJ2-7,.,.,TGTGCCAGCAGCTGGAGGGAGACCTACGAGCAGTACTTC,CASSWRETYEQYF
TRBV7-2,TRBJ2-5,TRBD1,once,TGTGCCAGCAGCTCGGGACAGCTCGATAGGGAGACCCAGTACTTC,CASSSGQLDRETQYF
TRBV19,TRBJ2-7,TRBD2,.,TGTGCCAGCGCCGCACTGACTAGCGGTGGAGGGGAGCAGTACTTC,CASAALTSGGGEQYF
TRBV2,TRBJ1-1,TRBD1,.,TGTGCCACTCGGGACAGGGAGACGAGCACTGAAGCTTTCTTT,CATRDRETSTEAFF
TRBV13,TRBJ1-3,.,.,TGTGCCAGCAGCTTATCGGGGGACGGAAACACCATATATTTT,CASSLSGDGNTIYF
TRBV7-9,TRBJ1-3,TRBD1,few,TGTGCCAGCAGCTTAGCCTTTGGACAGGGGGGAAACACCATATATTTT,CASSLAFGQGGNTIYF
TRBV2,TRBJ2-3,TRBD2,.,TGTGCCAGCGGGCTGACTAGCGGGGTGGTGAGTACGCAGTATTTT,CASGLTSGVVSTQYF
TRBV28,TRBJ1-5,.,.,TGTGCCAGCAGTCTGCTCAGAAATCAGCCCCAGCATTTT,CASSLLRNQPQHF
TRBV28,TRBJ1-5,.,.,TGTGCCAGCAGCCCCCGTGACAGGAGCCCCTTTTATAGCAATCAGCCCCAGCATTTT,CASSPRDRSPFYSNQPQHF
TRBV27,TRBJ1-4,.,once,TGTGCCAGCAGTGCGCGTGGGAGGACTAATGAAAAACTGTTTTTT,CASSARGRTNEKLFF
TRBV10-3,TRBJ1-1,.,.,TGTGCCATCAGCCCTTTGGGGGGCACTGAAGCTTTCTTT,CAISPLGGTEAFF
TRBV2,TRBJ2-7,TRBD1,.,TGTGCCAGCAGTAAGGGACAGGATACCGTCGAGCAGTACTTC,CASSKGQDTVEQYF
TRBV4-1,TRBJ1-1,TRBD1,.,TGCGCCAGCAGCCGACAGACAGGGGAAAACACTGAAGCTTTCTTT,CASSRQTGENTEAFF
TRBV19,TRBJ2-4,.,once,TGTGCCAGTAGTATCCAGTCAGGATCGGGGGACATTCAGTACTTC,CASSIQSGSGDIQYF
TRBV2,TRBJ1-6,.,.,TGTGCCAGCAGTGTAGGCGGACAGTATTCACCCCTCCACTTT,CASSVGGQYSPLHF
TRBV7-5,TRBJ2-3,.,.,TGTGCCAGAAGTCCTCCCCGGGTAGCGGGGGGGCCAGATACGCAGTATTTT,CARSPPRVAGGPDTQYF
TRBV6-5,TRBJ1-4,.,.,TGTGCCAGCAGTGACCCAGGGAATGGAAAACTGTTTTTT,CASSDPGNGKLFF
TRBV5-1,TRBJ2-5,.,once,TGCGCCAGCAGCTTGTCCCGTGGGCCGCGGGCAGAGACCCAGTACTTC,CASSLSRGPRAETQYF
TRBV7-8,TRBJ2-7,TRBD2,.,TGTGCCAGCAGCTCGCCGGGACTAGCGGGGGGCCGGTCCTACGAGCAGTACTTC,CASSSPGLAGGRSYEQYF
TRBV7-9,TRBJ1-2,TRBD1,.,TGTTCCAGCAGCTTAGGGACAGGGGGCTTCTATGGCTACACCTTC,CSSSLGTGGFYGYTF
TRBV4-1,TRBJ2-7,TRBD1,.,TGCGCCAGCAGCCAAGATGACGGGACAGGGGGCTACGAGCAGTACTTC,CASSQDDGTGGYEQYF
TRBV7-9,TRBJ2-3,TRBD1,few,TGTGCCAGCAGCCCTCAGGGGGTCCCAGATACGCAGTATTTT,CASSPQGVPDTQYF
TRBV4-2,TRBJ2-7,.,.,TGTGCCAGCAGCCAAGAGACAGGAAGCTCCTACGAGCAGTACTTC,CASSQETGSSYEQYF
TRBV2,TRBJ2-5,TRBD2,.,TGTGCCAGCAGTGGGGGGGGGCAAGAGACCCAGTACTTC,CASSGGGQETQYF
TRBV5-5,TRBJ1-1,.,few,TGTGCCAGCAGCTTGGAGAGTTTCATGAACACTGAAGCTTTCTTT,CASSLESFMNTEAFF
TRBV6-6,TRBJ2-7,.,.,TGTGCCAGCAGTTCATTCGACGGAGACTACGAGCAGTACTTC,CASSSFDGDYEQYF
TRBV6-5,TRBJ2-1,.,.,TGTGCCAGCAGTTACTCGAGGGGGTCAGGCTACAATGAGCAGTTCTTC,CASSYSRGSGYNEQFF
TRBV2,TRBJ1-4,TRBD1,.,TGTGCCAGCACTACCGGGACAGGGGGGTTTGCAACTAATGAAAAACTGTTTTTT,CASTTGTGGFATNEKLFF
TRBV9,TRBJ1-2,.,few,TGTGCCAGCAGCGCAGGAGCAGGGCTTGGCTACACCTTC,CASSAGAGLGYTF
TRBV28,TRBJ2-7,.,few,TGTGCCAGCAGTTTACAGGGGAGATCGTACGAGCAGTACTTC,CASSLQGRSYEQYF
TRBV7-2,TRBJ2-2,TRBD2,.,TGTGCCAGCAGCCCCCACCGAGGGACTAGCGGGACCGGGGAGCTGTTTTTT,CASSPHRGTSGTGELFF
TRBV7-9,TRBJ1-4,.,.,TGTGCCAGCAGCTTATACTATGAAAAACTGTTTTTT,CASSLYYEKLFF
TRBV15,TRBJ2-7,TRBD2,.,TGTGCCACCAGCAGAGAGACCGGGGGGGCCAGCTACGAGCAGTACTTC,CATSRETGGASYEQYF
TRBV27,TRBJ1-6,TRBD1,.,TGTGCCAGCAGTGCCACGCCGGGACAGCTCCCGAGCTCCTATAATTCACCCCTCCACTTT,CASSATPGQLPSSYNSPLHF
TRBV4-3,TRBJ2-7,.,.,TGCGCCAGCAGCCAAGTAGGCGGGGTCGAGCAGTACTTC,CASSQVGGVEQYF
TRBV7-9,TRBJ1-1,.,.,TGTGCCAGCAGCTTAAAGCCTCGATTGAACACTGAAGCTTTCTTT,CASSLKPRLNTEAFF
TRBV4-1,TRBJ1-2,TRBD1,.,TGCGCCAGCAGCCAAATACAGGGGGGGGGTGGCTACACCTTC,CASSQIQGGGGYTF
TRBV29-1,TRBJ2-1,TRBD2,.,TGCAGCGTTGAGTTTGCTAGCGGGGGTGATGAGCAGTTCTTC,CSVEFASGGDEQFF
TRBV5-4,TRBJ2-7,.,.,TGTGCCAGCAGCCCGAATATCGGAGGGGCCTACGAGCAGTACTTC,CASSPNIGGAYEQYF
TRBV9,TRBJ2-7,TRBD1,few,TGTGCCAGCAGCGTCAGTGGGACAGGAATTTACGAGCAGTACTTC,CASSVSGTGIYEQYF
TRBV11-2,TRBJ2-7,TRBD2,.,TGTGCCAGCAGCTTAGGACTAGCGGGCTACGAGCAGTACTTC,CASSLGLAGYEQYF